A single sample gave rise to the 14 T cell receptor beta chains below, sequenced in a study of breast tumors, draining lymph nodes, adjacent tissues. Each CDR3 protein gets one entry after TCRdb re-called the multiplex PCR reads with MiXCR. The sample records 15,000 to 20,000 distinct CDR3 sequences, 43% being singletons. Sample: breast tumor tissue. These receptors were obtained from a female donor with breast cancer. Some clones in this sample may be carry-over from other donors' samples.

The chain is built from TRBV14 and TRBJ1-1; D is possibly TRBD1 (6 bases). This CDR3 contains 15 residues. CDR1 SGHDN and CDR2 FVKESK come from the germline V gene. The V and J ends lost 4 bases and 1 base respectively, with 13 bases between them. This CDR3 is CASSPLTGTNTEAFF. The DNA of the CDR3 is TGTGCCAGCAGCCCGCTGACAGGAACGAACACTGAAGCTTTCTTT.

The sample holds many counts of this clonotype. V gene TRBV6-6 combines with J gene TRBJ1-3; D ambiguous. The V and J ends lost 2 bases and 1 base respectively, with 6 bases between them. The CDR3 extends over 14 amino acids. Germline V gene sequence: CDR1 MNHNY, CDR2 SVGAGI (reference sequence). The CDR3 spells CASSYGGSGNTIYF. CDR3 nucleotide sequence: TGTGCCAGCAGTTACGGCGGTTCTGGAAACACCATATATTTT.

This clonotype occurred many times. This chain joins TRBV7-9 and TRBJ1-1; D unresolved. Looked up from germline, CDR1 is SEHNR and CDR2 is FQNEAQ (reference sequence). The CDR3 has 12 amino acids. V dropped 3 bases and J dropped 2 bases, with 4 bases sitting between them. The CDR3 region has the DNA TGTGCCAGCAGCTTTATAAACACTGAAGCTTTCTTT. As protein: CASSFINTEAFF.

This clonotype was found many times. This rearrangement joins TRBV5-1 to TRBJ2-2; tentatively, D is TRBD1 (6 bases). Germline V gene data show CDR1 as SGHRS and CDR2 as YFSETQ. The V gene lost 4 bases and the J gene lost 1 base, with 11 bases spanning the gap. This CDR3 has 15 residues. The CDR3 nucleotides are TGCGCCAGCAGCCTGGGACACCGGAACACCGGGGAGCTGTTTTTT. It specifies CASSLGHRNTGELFF. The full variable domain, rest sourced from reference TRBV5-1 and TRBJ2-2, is KAGVTQTPRYLIKTRGQQVTLSCSPISGHRSVSWYQQTPGQGLQFLFEYFSETQRNKGNFPGRFSGRQFSNSRSEMNVSTLELGDSALYLCASSLGHRNTGELFFGEGSRLTVL.

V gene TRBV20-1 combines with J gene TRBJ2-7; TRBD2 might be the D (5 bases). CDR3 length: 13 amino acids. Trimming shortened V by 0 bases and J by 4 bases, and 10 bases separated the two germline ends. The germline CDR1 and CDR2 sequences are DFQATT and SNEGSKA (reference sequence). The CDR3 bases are TGCAGTGCTAGAGACCCGGGAATATACGAGCAGTACTTC. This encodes CSARDPGIYEQYF.

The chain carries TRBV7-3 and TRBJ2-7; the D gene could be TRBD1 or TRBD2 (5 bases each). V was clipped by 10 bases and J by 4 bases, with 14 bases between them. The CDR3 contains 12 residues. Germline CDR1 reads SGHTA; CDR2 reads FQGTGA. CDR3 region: CAIRERGYEQYF. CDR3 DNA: TGTGCCATCAGGGAGAGGGGTTACGAGCAGTACTTC.

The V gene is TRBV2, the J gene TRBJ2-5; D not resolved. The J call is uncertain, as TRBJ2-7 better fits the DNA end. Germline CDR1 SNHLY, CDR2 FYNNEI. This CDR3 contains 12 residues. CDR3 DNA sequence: TGTGCCAGCAGTTTATTTGGGTACGAGCAGTACTTC. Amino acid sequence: CASSLFGYEQYF.

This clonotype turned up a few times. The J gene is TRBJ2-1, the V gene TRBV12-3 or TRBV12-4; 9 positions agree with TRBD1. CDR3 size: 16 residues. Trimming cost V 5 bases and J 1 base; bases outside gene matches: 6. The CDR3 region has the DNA TGTGCCAGCAGTGTCACCGGGACAGGGTCCTACAATGAGCAGTTCTTC. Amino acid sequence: CASSVTGTGSYNEQFF.

CDR3 coding DNA: TGTGCCAGCAGCTTAAGGGGGGATATTGGGGAAAAACTGTTTTTT. This translates into CASSLRGDIGEKLFF. The chain combines TRBV11-2 with TRBJ1-4, with D tentatively TRBD1 (6 bases). This CDR3 spans 15 amino acids. The V and J ends lost 2 bases and 8 bases respectively, with 15 bases between them. The germline gives CDR1 SGHAT, CDR2 FQNNGV.

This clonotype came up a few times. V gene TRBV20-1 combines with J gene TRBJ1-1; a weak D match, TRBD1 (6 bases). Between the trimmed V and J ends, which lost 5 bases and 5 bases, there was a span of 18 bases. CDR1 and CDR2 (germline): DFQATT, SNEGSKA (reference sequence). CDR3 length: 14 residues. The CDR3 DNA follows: TGCAGTGCTGAGGTCCCAACAGGGAAAACTGAAGCTTTCTTT. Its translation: CSAEVPTGKTEAFF.

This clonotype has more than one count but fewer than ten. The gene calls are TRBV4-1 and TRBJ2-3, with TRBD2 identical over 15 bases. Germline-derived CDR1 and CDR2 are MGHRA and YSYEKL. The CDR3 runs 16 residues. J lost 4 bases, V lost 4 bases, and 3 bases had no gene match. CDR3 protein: CASSPGTSGRSDTQYF. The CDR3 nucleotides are TGCGCCAGCAGCCCGGGGACTAGCGGGAGGTCAGATACGCAGTATTTT.

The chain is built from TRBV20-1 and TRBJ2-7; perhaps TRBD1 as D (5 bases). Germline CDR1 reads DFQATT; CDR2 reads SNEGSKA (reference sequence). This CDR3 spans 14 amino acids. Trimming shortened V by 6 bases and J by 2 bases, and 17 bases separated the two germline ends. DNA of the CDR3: TGCAGTGCCCCGAACCAGGGCCTTCCCTACGAGCAGTACTTC. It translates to CSAPNQGLPYEQYF.

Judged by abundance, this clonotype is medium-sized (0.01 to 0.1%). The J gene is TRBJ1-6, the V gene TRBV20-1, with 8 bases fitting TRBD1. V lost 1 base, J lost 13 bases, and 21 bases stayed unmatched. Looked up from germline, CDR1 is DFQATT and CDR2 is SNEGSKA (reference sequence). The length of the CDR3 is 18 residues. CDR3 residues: CSARAEGEGTGKIFPLHF. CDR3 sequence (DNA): TGCAGTGCTAGAGCGGAGGGCGAAGGGACAGGCAAAATTTTCCCCCTCCACTTT.

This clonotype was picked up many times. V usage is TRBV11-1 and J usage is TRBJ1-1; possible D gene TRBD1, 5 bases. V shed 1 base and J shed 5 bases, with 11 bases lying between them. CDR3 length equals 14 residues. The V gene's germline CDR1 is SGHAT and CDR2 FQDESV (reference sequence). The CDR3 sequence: CASSLERGRTEAFF. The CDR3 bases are TGTGCCAGCAGCTTAGAGAGGGGTCGGACTGAAGCTTTCTTT.